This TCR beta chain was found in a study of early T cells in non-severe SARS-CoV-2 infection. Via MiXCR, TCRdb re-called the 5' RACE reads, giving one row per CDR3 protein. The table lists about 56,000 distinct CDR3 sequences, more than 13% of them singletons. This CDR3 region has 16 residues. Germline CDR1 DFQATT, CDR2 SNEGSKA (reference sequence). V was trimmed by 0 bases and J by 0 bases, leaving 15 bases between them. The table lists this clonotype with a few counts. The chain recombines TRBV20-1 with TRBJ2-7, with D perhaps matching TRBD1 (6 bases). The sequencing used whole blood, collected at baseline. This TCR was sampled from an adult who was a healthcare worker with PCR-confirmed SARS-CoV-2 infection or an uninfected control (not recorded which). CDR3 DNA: TGCAGTGCTAGAGATGAAAGGGGGAAAGCCTCCTACGAGCAGTACTTC. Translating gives CSARDERGKASYEQYF.